Listed here are 12 T cell receptor beta chains from one sample, sequenced in a study of PD-1 blockade in classical Hodgkin lymphoma. Sequencing was performed with immunoSEQ multiplex PCR; in TCRdb, only in-frame clones are kept and a portion is missing. The table lists over 13,000 clones, just under 80% of them singletons. Every one of the patients relapsed after autologous stem cell transplantation (brentuximab vedotin exposure was variable). The sample here was peripheral blood mononuclear cells (PBMCs), taken before the second cycle of nivolumab. These receptors all stem from a human donor with classical Hodgkin lymphoma.

The genes are TRBV10-1 and TRBJ2-1; D might be TRBD2 (6 bases). This CDR3 contains 15 residues. Trimming took 7 bases from V and 7 from J, leaving 20 bases between them. Germline V gene sequence: CDR1 WNHNN, CDR2 SYGVQD (reference sequence). The DNA for the CDR3 is TGCGCCAGCAAACCACCGGGGGTCGTTAAGAATGAGCAGTTCTTC. Translated: CASKPPGVVKNEQFF.

This sequence joins TRBV7-2 and TRBJ2-5, with a possible D match to TRBD2 (6 bases). The CDR3 consists of 15 residues. Germline CDR1 is SGHTA and CDR2 is FQGNSA. Trimming cost V 2 bases and J 5 bases, with 15 bases left between them. The CDR3 region is CASSLLRRGGETQYF. CDR3 nucleotides: TGTGCCAGCAGCTTACTTCGGCGGGGTGGGGAGACCCAGTACTTC.

V is TRBV10-3 and J is TRBJ2-3, with D unclear. The CDR3 spans 13 residues. Germline-derived CDR1 and CDR2 are ENHRY and SYGVKD. V shed 0 bases and J shed 14 bases, with 15 bases lying between them. This chain's CDR3 is CAISESPTIRAYF. The CDR3, as DNA: TGTGCCATCAGTGAGTCTCCCACCATACGGGCGTATTTT.

The rearrangement joins TRBV2 to TRBJ1-3, with D perhaps matching TRBD1 (5 bases). CDR3 size: 14 residues. Germline CDR1 reads SNHLY; CDR2 reads FYNNEI. V lost 1 base and J 7 bases, leaving 11 bases between the germline ends. The CDR3 region is CASSEGGPWNTIYF. The CDR3 bases are TGTGCCAGCAGTGAAGGGGGACCTTGGAACACCATATATTTT.

The genes are TRBV2 and TRBJ1-5; D may be TRBD1 (6 bases). The CDR3 is 16 residues long. Germline values: CDR1 SNHLY, CDR2 FYNNEI. The V end lost 2 bases, the J end lost 3 bases, and 14 bases lay between the germline ends. The CDR3 sequence is CASSEWGGGANQPQHF. In DNA form, the CDR3 reads TGTGCCAGCAGTGAATGGGGCGGGGGCGCCAATCAGCCCCAGCATTTT.

V usage is TRBV21-1 and J usage is TRBJ2-3; no DNA check was done on the table's D call, TRBD2. TRBV21-1 is classified as a pseudogene. The CDR3 is 16 residues long. In nucleotides, the CDR3 is TGTGCCAGCAGCAAGCGGCCGGGGGTTGGCACAGATACGCAGTATTTT. This gives the protein CASSKRPGVGTDTQYF.

This chain connects TRBV19 to TRBJ1-3; tentatively, D is TRBD1 (5 bases). Per germline, CDR1 LNHDA and CDR2 SQIVND (reference sequence). The CDR3 runs to 14 residues. The V and J ends lost 7 bases and 1 base respectively, with 11 bases between them. The CDR3 loop reads CASTGRQSGNTIYF. CDR3 sequence (DNA): TGTGCCAGTACGGGACGGCAATCTGGAAACACCATATATTTT.

This clone was recorded only once. V gene TRBV7-9 combines with J gene TRBJ1-1; D possibly corresponds to TRBD1 (6 bases). V shed 5 bases and J shed 8 bases, with 12 bases lying between them. In germline, CDR1 is SEHNR, CDR2 FQNEAQ (reference sequence). This CDR3 is built from 12 residues. The CDR3 reads CASSIGQTEAFF. CDR3 bases: TGTGCCAGCAGCATAGGACAGACCGAAGCTTTCTTT.

The genes are TRBV5-4 and TRBJ1-1; tentatively, D is TRBD1 (5 bases). V lost 4 bases and J 1 base, leaving 17 bases between the germline ends. The germline gives CDR1 SGHNT, CDR2 YYREEE (reference sequence). The CDR3 length is 16 residues. CDR3 protein: CASSPRREGANTEAFF. The CDR3 region has the DNA TGTGCCAGCAGCCCCCGGCGGGAAGGGGCGAACACTGAAGCTTTCTTT.

A few counts support this clone. The chain combines TRBV29-1 with TRBJ2-7; D might be TRBD1 (6 bases). V lost 7 bases and J 1 base, leaving 17 bases between the germline ends. CDR1 is SQVTM and CDR2 is ANQGSEA in the germline V gene. The CDR3 contains 14 residues. In DNA form, the CDR3 reads TGCAGCGCTTCCCGACAGGAGGTATCCTACGAGCAGTACTTC. Its translation is CSASRQEVSYEQYF.

There are a few counts of this clone. The chain has TRBV6-5 and TRBJ2-7; D gene uncertain. The germline CDR1 and CDR2 sequences are MNHEY and SVGAGI. This CDR3 is built from 13 residues. The ends were cut back, 0 bases at V and 5 bases at J, with 8 bases in the middle. CDR3 nucleotide sequence: TGTGCCAGCAGTTACTCCTGGAGCAACGAGCAGTACTTC. Translation: CASSYSWSNEQYF.

This clone was observed a single time. The chain joins TRBV19 to TRBJ1-3, with D unclear. V shed 7 bases and J shed 4 bases, with 11 bases lying between them. The CDR3 contains 13 residues. The V gene's germline CDR1 is LNHDA and CDR2 SQIVND (reference sequence). The CDR3: CASKFGRGNTIYF. The CDR3 coding sequence is TGTGCCAGTAAGTTCGGCAGGGGAAACACCATATATTTT.